The rows below give T cell receptor beta chains drawn from one sample of a study of technical replicates of blood from a handful of donors. Repertoires were generated with immunoSEQ multiplex PCR, while TCRdb's copy carries only in-frame clones and drops some. The repertoire holds almost 90,000 clones, 85% to 95% seen once, with 0.3% to 0.35% in the top ten. The sample consisted of T cells isolated from PBMCs. These receptors originate from a human donor in good health. CDR3s include the opening cysteine and the closing phenylalanine or tryptophan. A D gene is named only where the DNA matches it firmly. Some rows have no size entry. The others give once, few or many, or a class for an expanded clone.

D,size,V,J,DNA,CDR3
NA,NA,TRBV29-1,TRBJ2-1,TGCAGCGTTGAAGATCTGGGAGGGGGCAATGAGCAGTTCTTC,CSVEDLGGGNEQFF
NA,NA,TRBV19,TRBJ1-2,TGTGCCAGTAGTATGGCCGGGACTGAAATCCGCTATGGCTACACCTTC,CASSMAGTEIRYGYTF
TRBD1,NA,TRBV2,TRBJ1-1,TGTGCCAGCACTCTAGGGACAGGGCTGAACACTGAAGCTTTCTTT,CASTLGTGLNTEAFF
TRBD2,NA,TRBV5-1,TRBJ2-2,TGCGCCAGCAGCTTGCGCCTAGCGGGGGTTAACACCGGGGAGCTGTTTTTT,CASSLRLAGVNTGELFF
NA,NA,TRBV7-9,TRBJ1-2,TGTGCCAGCAGCTTAGGTCGGGGAGGGGATGGCTACACCTTC,CASSLGRGGDGYTF
TRBD1,NA,TRBV4-3,TRBJ2-7,TGCGCCAGCAGCCAAGGACAGGGGGCCCCTACCTACGAGCAGTACTTC,CASSQGQGAPTYEQYF
TRBD1,NA,TRBV4-1,TRBJ1-1,TGCGCCAGCAGCCAACAAGGGACAGACGTAAATACTGAAGCTTTCTTT,CASSQQGTDVNTEAFF
TRBD1,NA,TRBV19,TRBJ1-4,TGTGCCAGTAGTATAGAGTCCAAAGTTTGGGACAGGGACGAAAAACTGTTTTTT,CASSIESKVWDRDEKLFF
TRBD2,NA,TRBV29-1,TRBJ2-1,TGCAGCGTTCTCGTTAGCGGGAACTCCTACAATGAGCAGTTCTTC,CSVLVSGNSYNEQFF
NA,NA,TRBV28,TRBJ2-6,TGTGCCAATTACCGGGACACAGGGATGTCTGGGGCCAACGTCCTGACTTTC,CANYRDTGMSGANVLTF
NA,NA,TRBV19,TRBJ1-5,TGTGCCAGTAGTATTGGAGGTAAGGGTAGTCAGCCCCAGCATTTT,CASSIGGKGSQPQHF
NA,NA,TRBV4-2,TRBJ2-1,TGTGCCAGCAGCCAAGATACCAGAGAGGATGAGCAGTTCTTC,CASSQDTREDEQFF
NA,NA,TRBV18,TRBJ1-5,TGTGCCAGCTCACCATTACAGGGATCAAGTCAGCCCCAGCATTTT,CASSPLQGSSQPQHF
NA,NA,TRBV13,TRBJ2-1,TGTGCCAGCAGCTTACCCACGACAATTTACAATGAGCAGTTCTTC,CASSLPTTIYNEQFF
TRBD1,NA,TRBV7-8,TRBJ1-2,TGTGCCAGCAGCTTAGGGGGACAGGGGGTCTATGGCTACACCTTC,CASSLGGQGVYGYTF
NA,NA,TRBV19,TRBJ2-7,TGTGCCAGTATGGGACGGGACTGGAACGAGCAGTACTTC,CASMGRDWNEQYF
NA,NA,TRBV2,TRBJ2-1,TGTGCCAGCAGTTCAGGGTATGGGCAGTTCTTC,CASSSGYGQFF
NA,NA,TRBV7-9,TRBJ2-5,TGTGCCAGCAGCTTAGTGGGTAGGGGAGAGACCCAGTACTTC,CASSLVGRGETQYF
NA,NA,TRBV27,TRBJ2-7,TGTGCCAGCAGCCAAGGGGGGGGGATGGGGGAGCAGTACTTC,CASSQGGGMGEQYF
NA,NA,TRBV10-3,TRBJ1-2,TGTGCCACCGTCAAGGTGGAGGGTGACCATGGCTACACCTTC,CATVKVEGDHGYTF
NA,NA,TRBV19,TRBJ2-5,TGTGCCAGTAGTATAAAGGGGGTGGCCCAGTACTTC,CASSIKGVAQYF
NA,once,TRBV4-1,TRBJ2-1,TGCGCCAGCAGCCAAGATCAATATGAGCAGTTCTTC,CASSQDQYEQFF
NA,NA,TRBV5-1,TRBJ1-1,TGCGCCAGCAGCTTGAGACAGATGAACACTGAAGCTTTCTTT,CASSLRQMNTEAFF
NA,NA,TRBV5-1,TRBJ2-2,TGCGCCAGCAGCATCGAGCGGCTTTTGAACACCGGGGAGCTGTTTTTT,CASSIERLLNTGELFF
NA,NA,TRBV27,TRBJ2-1,TGTGCCAGCAGTTTCCGTAGGAGTGAGCAGTTCTTC,CASSFRRSEQFF
TRBD1,once,TRBV10-3,TRBJ2-7,TGTGCCATCAGTGAAGACAGGGTAGCCTACGAGCAGTACTTC,CAISEDRVAYEQYF
TRBD1,NA,TRBV28,TRBJ2-4,TGTGCCAGCAGTCTATATCCGGGACAGGGATTAAAAACACTAGCCAAAAACATTCAGTACTTC,CASSLYPGQGLKTLAKNIQYF
NA,NA,TRBV29-1,TRBJ1-1,TGCAGCGCCTATGCCCCGAACACTGAAGCTTTCTTT,CSAYAPNTEAFF
NA,once,TRBV5-1,TRBJ2-3,TGCGCCAGCTCCAGGGGGGAGAGGGATACGCAGTATTTT,CASSRGERDTQYF
NA,NA,TRBV30,TRBJ1-1,TGTGCCTGGGGGGGGGCTGAAGCTTTCTTT,CAWGGAEAFF
NA,NA,TRBV28,TRBJ1-5,TGTGCCAGCAGTTTCTACTCCGCTATCTTGCATTTT,CASSFYSAILHF
TRBD2,NA,TRBV18,TRBJ2-1,TGTGCCAGCTACGAACAGGGACTAGCGGGAGTAAGTGAGCAGTTCTTC,CASYEQGLAGVSEQFF
NA,NA,TRBV5-1,TRBJ1-4,TGCGCCAGCAGCTTAGACAGTTCCGGAAAACTGTTTTTT,CASSLDSSGKLFF
TRBD2,NA,TRBV27,TRBJ2-5,TGTGCCAGCAGTCCACTGGGGATAGCGGGGAGCCAGGAGACCCAGTACTTC,CASSPLGIAGSQETQYF
TRBD2,once,TRBV5-1,TRBJ2-3,TGCGCCAGCAGCTCAAATAGACTAGCGGGAGGATATACAGATACGCAGTATTTT,CASSSNRLAGGYTDTQYF
NA,NA,TRBV18,TRBJ1-1,TGTGCCAGCTCACCATCAGGAGGGGTTCAGGCTTTCTTT,CASSPSGGVQAFF
NA,NA,TRBV19,TRBJ1-5,TGTGCCAGTACCCCAGGGGCAGATAGCAATCAGCCCCAGCATTTT,CASTPGADSNQPQHF
TRBD1,NA,TRBV10-3,TRBJ1-1,TGTGCCATCAGTGAGTCGGGTTTGGAGACAGGGCTGACTGAAGCTTTCTTT,CAISESGLETGLTEAFF